What follows is one T cell receptor (beta chain) and its context. The specificity of this receptor is unknown. The record has no base qualities; no much larger clone is one base away. Each PCR received spiked-in synthetic TCR analog templates so that absolute template abundance could be estimated from read counts. TCRbeta CDR3 regions were amplified from genomic DNA with bias-controlled V and J gene primers using the immunoSEQ assay. Rearranged TCRbeta segments were sequenced at approximately 20X coverage. Per the source publication's procedure: Sequencing errors were corrected by clustering, and CDR3s were annotated against IMGT so that V, D and J genes could be assigned. Out-of-frame and stop-codon sequences were excluded, and only productive TCRbeta rearrangements were used in downstream analyses. Clonality was computed as one minus Shannon entropy normalized by the log of the number of unique productive sequences. Fisher's exact test with Benjamini-Hochberg correction, at a threshold of adjusted p below 0.01, was used to find clones that differed between time points or between blood and tumor. Drawn from immuneACCESS, this table holds only the in-frame rearrangements with V and J called that TCRdb kept. Clones are partly lost; checked studies trace under half to an unresolved V gene and leave the rest unexplained. V and J calls and clone size come straight from that table; D and trimming were deduced from the DNA. The sample yields more than 95,000 clones; 86% were counted once. 2.4% of the sample is taken by the ten largest.

CDR1 KGHSH and CDR2 LQKENI were looked up in the germline V gene. The CDR3, from cysteine to phenylalanine, totals 13 residues. Only the CDR3 part of the read is kept: 39 bases, read in frame from the first base. Deletion took 2 bases off V and 8 bases off J, with a span of 7 bases between the germline ends. The sample's time point label, in plain terms: peripheral blood 6 weeks after treatment start. A cohort of 25 to 30 patients with locally advanced or metastatic urothelial carcinoma, treated at Memorial Sloan Kettering on a trial protocol, was included. Peripheral blood mononuclear cells were collected pretreatment and during treatment, with between 1 and 8 total time points per patient. The Qiagen DNeasy Blood extraction kit was used to purify genomic DNA from total PBMCs and tumor samples. PBMCs were collected pretreatment and during treatment and were isolated and stored as previously described.

The record originates from a study of PD-L1 blockade in urothelial cancer (dated by TCRdb to about 2017). For context, the study as a whole: Every patient began therapy in 2014 and was given atezolizumab 1,200 mg intravenously every 3 weeks. Patients had an ECOG performance status of 0 or 1 and had received between 0 and 3 prior chemotherapy regimens. Durable clinical benefit was defined as progression-free survival longer than 6 months, and TCR features were also tested against progression-free and overall survival. About 85% of the roughly 29 patients were males with bladder-origin urothelial cancer, and about 60% of the roughly 30 reported a prior smoking history. The study was an exploratory multi-omic analysis of somatic, immune and clinical correlates of response to PD-L1 blockade with atezolizumab in urothelial cancer. Pretreatment tumor samples, along with matched peripheral blood collected serially before and after atezolizumab treatment, underwent TCR sequencing. Pretreatment blood TCR-seq was available for around 29 patients, at least one posttreatment blood collection was obtained for around 25 patients, and tumor TCR-seq was available for around 25 patients. Blood samples were analyzed 3 weeks after the start of treatment (second dose) and 6 weeks after the start of treatment. Blood samples gave a median of about 140,000 T cells and 83,000 or so unique TCRs, with a median clonality of approximately 0.08. Whole exome sequencing and RNA sequencing of pretreatment tumors were performed alongside TCR sequencing in the same patients. Several patients achieved durable clinical benefit and approximately 20 did not. What the authors observed across the whole study: Improved progression-free and overall survival was associated with having pretreatment peripheral blood TCR clonality below the median. Patients with durable benefit showed greater expansion of tumor-associated TCR clones in peripheral blood 3 weeks after starting treatment (n of about 20, p = 0.022). Because the sample size was small (n ≈ 30) and many exploratory analyses were performed, the results are intended to be hypothesis-generating.

The input for sequencing was PBMCs, taken around atezolizumab (anti-PD-L1) treatment. The rearranged segments are TRBV18 and TRBJ1-6; possibly the D gene is TRBD1, per 6 matching bases. This TCR derives from a man aged 50 or older with urothelial cancer. In nucleotide form, the sequence is TGTGCCAGCTCACCAAACAGGGATTCACCCCTCCACTTT. Translation gives CASSPNRDSPLHF. With the portions outside the CDR3 filled from the reference TRBV18 and TRBJ1-6 genes, the complete variable region becomes NAGVMQNPRHLVRRRGQEARLRCSPMKGHSHVYWYRQLPEEGLKFMVYLQKENIIDESGMPKERFSAEFPKEGPSILRIQQVVRGDSAAYFCASSPNRDSPLHFGNGTRLTVT.